The 21 T cell receptor beta chains presented below share a single source sample, sequenced in a study of CD8+CD57+ T cells in acquired aplastic anemia. Individuals selected for sequencing had exhibited CD8+CD57+ cell expansion on flow cytometry. Researchers used genomic DNA as the template to profile TCR beta VDJ and CDR3. TCRdb re-derived calls from the reads in MiXCR, one entry per CDR3 protein. The sample has around 500,000 distinct CDR3 sequences, around 30% seen once; the top ten hold approximately 0.82%. The sample was sorted CD4+, CD8+, or CD8+CD57+ T cells (not recorded which) from PBMCs. Receptors originate from a human donor with aplastic anemia.

This clonotype was seen a few times. The V call is TRBV7-3, the J call TRBJ1-1; 7 positions match TRBD1. The CDR3 extends over 14 amino acids. Germline V gene sequence: CDR1 SGHTA, CDR2 FQGTGA. Unmatched junction bases numbered 8, after V lost 5 bases and J lost 5 bases. For the CDR3, the DNA is TGTGCCAGCAGCGAAGACAGGGATAGGACTGAAGCTTTCTTT. It yields the protein CASSEDRDRTEAFF. The whole variable domain, filled in from reference TRBV7-3 and TRBJ1-1, reads GAGVSQTPSNKVTEKGKYVELRCDPISGHTALYWYRQSLGQGPEFLIYFQGTGAADDSGLPNDRFFAVRPEGSVSTLKIQRTERGDSAVYLCASSEDRDRTEAFFGQGTRLTVV.

This chain joins TRBV11-1 and TRBJ2-7; 7 nucleotides line up with TRBD2. The ends lost 1 base at V and 4 bases at J; junction bases unmatched: 10. CDR1 and CDR2 from the germline V gene are SGHAT and FQDESV (reference sequence). The CDR3 is 16 residues long. The CDR3 nucleotides read TGTGCCAGCAGCTTAGATGCGGGGGTTGTCCCTTACGAGCAGTACGTC. This codes for CASSLDAGVVPYEQYV.

This clonotype has a handful of counts. A junction boundary mismatches the germline segment, possibly from a read error. This CDR3 is CASSKAGSNQPQHF. The CDR3 DNA reads as TGTGCCAGCAGTAAAGCGGGTAGCAATCAGCCCCAGCATTTT. The chain carries TRBV6-1 and TRBJ1-5; D is undetermined. CDR3 length: 14 amino acids. Germline assignment: CDR1 MNHNS and CDR2 SASEGT.

A note on this clonotype: This is likely a read error, given that the CDR3 carries no conserved phenylalanine or tryptophan at its end. This chain links TRBV7-6 with TRBJ1-1, with D possibly TRBD1 on 6 matching bases. CDR3 length: 14 amino acids. Germline V CDR1 and CDR2: SGHVS, FNYEAQ. V lost 2 bases and J lost 1, with 8 bases in between. CDR3 protein: CASSLKGGNTEAFL. CDR3 DNA: TGTGCCAGCAGCTTAAAGGGGGGGAACACTGAAGCTTTCCTT.

V and J are TRBV28 and TRBJ1-2; the D gene is possibly TRBD1 (6 bases). The CDR3 has 13 amino acids. Germline V gives CDR1 MDHEN, CDR2 SYDVKM. V was pared by 4 bases and J by 3 bases, with 9 bases between. Here the CDR3 reads CASSSAGDYGYTF. The CDR3 nucleotides are TGTGCCAGCAGTTCAGCAGGGGACTATGGCTACACCTTC.

CDR3 amino acids: CASTDLGTGLDNSPLHF. The CDR3 DNA is TGTGCCAGCACCGACCTCGGGACAGGGCTGGACAATTCACCCCTCCACTTT. The chain links TRBV2 to TRBJ1-6, with TRBD1 matching 9 bases. This CDR3 spans 17 amino acids. Germline CDR1 SNHLY, CDR2 FYNNEI. J gave up 7 bases and V 7 bases, and 14 bases lay outside the gene matches.

This chain links TRBV7-7 with TRBJ2-3; TRBD2 aligns across 10 bases. The CDR3 totals 13 residues. In germline, CDR1 is SSHAT, CDR2 FNYEAQ (reference sequence). The CDR3 reads CSSSGGRTDTQYF. In nucleotides, the CDR3 is TGTTCATCTAGCGGGGGCAGGACAGATACGCAGTATTTT. Filled out from reference TRBV7-7 and TRBJ2-3, the complete variable domain reads GAGVSQSPRYKVTKRGQDVTLRCDPISSHATLYWYQQALGQGPEFLTYFNYEAQPDKSGLPSDRFSAERPEGSISTLTIQRTEQRDSAMYRCSSSGGRTDTQYFGPGTRLTVL.

Many counts were recorded for this clonotype. V is TRBV2 and J is TRBJ1-2; 8 nucleotides align to TRBD1. Germline loops: CDR1 SNHLY, CDR2 FYNNEI. With 7 bases clipped from V and 5 bases from J, the junction kept 15 bases outside the gene matches. The length of the CDR3 is 16 residues. CDR3 bases: TGTGCCAGCATTTCTTCTTTCAGGGGGCTTCTGTATGGCTACACCTTC. Its protein product is CASISSFRGLLYGYTF. Complete variable domain (other parts from reference TRBV2 and TRBJ1-2): EPEVTQTPSHQVTQMGQEVILRCVPISNHLYFYWYRQILGQKVEFLVSFYNNEISEKSEIFDDQFSVERPDGSNFTLKIRSTKLEDSAMYFCASISSFRGLLYGYTFGSGTRLTVV.

The chain carries TRBV19 and TRBJ1-6; 11 nucleotides line up with TRBD1. V lost 8 bases, J lost 10 bases, and 4 bases stayed unmatched. This CDR3 is built from 13 residues. Germline V gene sequence: CDR1 LNHDA, CDR2 SQIVND (reference sequence). CDR3 DNA: TGTGCCAGTCGGGACAGGGGGAGCTCACCCCTCCACTTT. It translates to CASRDRGSSPLHF.

This chain joins TRBV9 and TRBJ1-1; D remains ambiguous. This CDR3 has 14 amino acids. Trimming took off 0 bases at V and 0 bases at J, with 6 bases between the two ends. The germline gives CDR1 SGDLS, CDR2 YYNGEE. CDR3 bases: TGTGCCAGCAGCGTAGGGGTCATGAACACTGAAGCTTTCTTT. Its protein product is CASSVGVMNTEAFF.

This clonotype was picked up many times. This chain uses TRBV10-3 with TRBJ2-3; D possibly corresponds to TRBD2 (6 bases). The CDR3 totals 13 residues. Trimming removed 6 bases at V and 0 bases at J, with 7 bases between. The germline gives CDR1 ENHRY, CDR2 SYGVKD. DNA of the CDR3: TGTGCCATCAGACGGGAGAGCACAGATACGCAGTATTTT. This sequence encodes CAIRRESTDTQYF.

The CDR3 loop is CASSWPVNQPQHF. In DNA form, the CDR3 reads TGTGCCAGCAGTTGGCCAGTGAATCAGCCCCAGCATTTT. V and J are TRBV6-2 or TRBV6-3 and TRBJ1-5; no firm D call. The CDR3 totals 13 residues. From germline, CDR1 is MNHEY and CDR2 SVGEGT. V lost 4 bases to trimming and J lost 4 bases, with 8 bases between them.

This clonotype was counted between two and nine times. The CDR3 DNA reads as TGTGCCAGCAGCCCCACGGGTAGCGGGAGACTTTCCTACGAGCAGTACTTC. Amino acid sequence: CASSPTGSGRLSYEQYF. The chain employs TRBV11-1 and TRBJ2-7, with 9 bases identical to TRBD2. Germline values: CDR1 SGHAT, CDR2 FQDESV (reference sequence). This CDR3 has 17 amino acids. Losses at the gene ends were 5 bases for V and 1 base for J; bases not matched to a gene: 12.

As regards this clonotype: Possible read error: a much larger clone is one base away. J is TRBJ2-7 and V is TRBV2, with 13 bases lining up with TRBD2. Looked up from germline, CDR1 is SNHLY and CDR2 is FYNNEI. The CDR3 has 16 residues. The CDR3 DNA is TGTGCCAGCATACTAGCGGGAGGGAGGTGGGCCAACGAGCAGCACTTC. Amino acid sequence: CASILAGGRWANEQHF.

As concerns this clonotype: The junction does not match germline at one end; this may be a read error. The chain joins TRBV6-1 to TRBJ1-4; TRBD1 is a possible D gene (6 bases). The CDR3 runs to 16 residues. In germline, CDR1 is MNHNS, CDR2 SASEGT. CDR3 in DNA: TGTGCCAGCAGCGCCGGGACATCCACAACTAATGAAAAACTGCTTTTT. Translating it yields CASSAGTSTTNEKLLF.

The chain joins TRBV29-1 to TRBJ1-4, with a tentative D call TRBD1 (5 bases). V dropped 3 bases and J dropped 6 bases, with 5 bases sitting between them. The CDR3 sequence is 11 residues long. The germline V gene encodes CDR1 SQVTM and CDR2 ANQGSEA. CDR3 coding DNA: TGCAGCGTTGACAGGGATGAAAAACTGTTTTTT. Translated: CSVDRDEKLFF.

The rearrangement uses TRBV30 and TRBJ2-5; 7 bases map to TRBD1. The CDR3 totals 12 residues. The germline V gene has CDR1 GTSNPN and CDR2 SVGIG (reference sequence). V was clipped by 5 bases and J by 8 bases; unmatched bases: 8. CDR3 in DNA: TGTGCCTGGGATAGACAGGGCGATACCCAGTACTTC. As protein: CAWDRQGDTQYF.

A remark on this clonotype: A much larger clone lies one base from this, so it may be a read error. The chain uses TRBV14 and TRBJ1-1; 9 nucleotides agree with TRBD1. The germline V gene encodes CDR1 SGHDN and CDR2 FVKESK. The CDR3 is 13 residues long. V trimming: 1 base; J trimming: 7 bases; junction bases outside the gene matches: 1. In DNA form, the CDR3 reads TGTGCCAGCAGCCAAGTGGGACAGGGTGAAGCTTTCTTT. This encodes CASSQVGQGEAFF.

The V and J genes are TRBV11-2 and TRBJ2-7, with 12 bases lining up with TRBD2. The CDR3 is 16 residues long. Germline V gene lookup returns CDR1 SGHAT and CDR2 FQNNGV. The V and J ends lost 6 bases and 4 bases, in that order; junction bases with no gene match: 10. For the CDR3, the DNA is TGTGCCAGCAGGAGGACTAGCGGGATTAGTTTGTACGAGCAGTACTTC. Its protein is CASRRTSGISLYEQYF.

V usage is TRBV7-8 and J usage is TRBJ1-1; no reliable D call. The CDR3 has 16 residues. Per germline, CDR1 SGHVS and CDR2 FQNEAQ. The V end was cut by 6 bases, the J end by 0 bases, with 17 bases between. The CDR3: CASSPLARGMNTEAFF. DNA for the CDR3: TGTGCCAGCAGTCCTTTGGCCCGAGGCATGAACACTGAAGCTTTCTTT.

The genes are TRBV29-1 and TRBJ2-1; TRBD2 matches 7 bases. The J segment lost 6 bases and the V segment lost 7 bases, leaving 9 bases of the junction unmatched. Germline V lookup: CDR1 SQVTM, CDR2 ANQGSEA. The CDR3 loop spans 13 amino acids. The CDR3 coding sequence is TGCAGCGGTGGGGGAGGGCCAGGCAATGAGCAGTTCTTC. It is translated as CSGGGGPGNEQFF.